A single T cell receptor (beta chain) is shown here with its context. Relative to the germline gene, one junction end is altered; a read error may explain this. Amplification of TCR alpha and beta CDR3 regions from RNA used iRepertoire nested multiplex PCR. TCRdb itself ran the multiplex PCR reads through MiXCR, one entry per CDR3 protein. The sample carries more than 95,000 distinct CDR3 sequences, roughly 20% recorded once. These data come from a study of glioma-infiltrating T cells. Germline lookup yields CDR1 MDHEN and CDR2 SYDVKM. This CDR3 is built from 15 residues. This receptor was obtained from a human donor with low-grade glioma or glioblastoma, undergoing nonglioma brain surgery, or in good health (not recorded which). The chain combines TRBV28 with TRBJ2-1, with 13 bases that match TRBD2. The sample taken for sequencing was glioma tissue, nonneoplastic brain tissue, or PBMCs (not recorded which). CDR3 sequence: CASRELAGGTSEKFF. The CDR3 DNA reads TGTGCCAGCAGGGAACTAGCGGGAGGGACGAGTGAGAAGTTCTTC.